A single sample is the source of the 5 T cell receptor beta chains below, sequenced in a study of blood T cells in healthy people across ages. It was with a sample-barcoded 5' primer and a J-beta primer mix that a second PCR of about 6 to 12 cycles was run. TCRdb independently ran MiXCR on the 5' RACE reads; one entry per CDR3 protein. The table lists 700,000 to 800,000 distinct CDR3 sequences, about 40% of them singletons. Sequences were obtained from blood. The source of these receptors is a woman aged 55-69 years in good health.

The V and J genes are TRBV20-1 and TRBJ2-7, with 13 bases identical to TRBD2. J lost 2 bases, V lost 5 bases, and 6 bases had no gene match. The germline V gene encodes CDR1 DFQATT and CDR2 SNEGSKA (reference sequence). The CDR3 spans 15 residues. CDR3 sequence: CSAPQTSGRTYEQYF. CDR3 nucleotide sequence: TGCAGTGCTCCTCAGACTAGCGGGAGGACCTACGAGCAGTACTTC.

J is TRBJ2-2 and V is TRBV5-1, with 11 nucleotides matching TRBD2. Unmatched junction bases numbered 4, after V lost 4 bases and J lost 2 bases. This CDR3 region has 16 residues. CDR1 is SGHRS and CDR2 is YFSETQ in the germline V gene. The CDR3 region has the DNA TGCGCCAGCAGCCTGGGACTAGCGGCCAACACCGGGGAGCTGTTTTTT. Protein sequence: CASSLGLAANTGELFF.

The chain links TRBV9 to TRBJ2-7; tentatively, D is TRBD1 (5 bases). V was cut by 0 bases and J by 7 bases, with 8 bases left in between. Germline values: CDR1 SGDLS, CDR2 YYNGEE. This CDR3 has 12 residues. CDR3 bases: TGTGCCAGCAGCGTAGGCCAGGGAGAGCAGTACTTC. This sequence encodes CASSVGQGEQYF. The full variable domain, in which reference TRBV9 and TRBJ2-7 provide the parts outside the CDR3, is DSGVTQTPKHLITATGQRVTLRCSPRSGDLSVYWYQQSLDQGLQFLIQYYNGEERAKGNILERFSAQQFPDLHSELNLSSLELGDSALYFCASSVGQGEQYFGPGTRLTVT.

This clonotype was detected only a few times. The chain uses TRBV5-1 and TRBJ2-1; 7 bases match TRBD2. The CDR3 totals 16 residues. The V gene's germline CDR1 is SGHRS and CDR2 YFSETQ. Trimming cost V 4 bases and J 6 bases; bases outside gene matches: 13. The CDR3 DNA follows: TGCGCCAGCAGCCCCGCTCCTGCGGGAGCCGGCAATGAGCAGTTCTTC. It specifies CASSPAPAGAGNEQFF.

On this clonotype: At one end the junction does not follow the germline gene, possibly because of a read error. This chain joins TRBV12-3 or TRBV12-4 and TRBJ1-4, with D maybe TRBD1 (6 bases). The CDR3 contains 14 residues. In DNA, the CDR3 is TGTGCCGGCAGTTTAGGGGGAGGGGGTGAAAAACTGTTTTTT. This codes for CAGSLGGGGEKLFF.